This TCR beta chain was retrieved from a study of cytomegalovirus exposure and HLA in healthy donors. Findings and limits, study-wide: The only immune exposure information that was available was CMV serostatus. For most TCR beta V segments, an earlier analysis put the productive rate at about 87% or about 30% of the time. The CMV antigen specificity of a few CMV-associated chains was confirmed through in vitro analysis. Reportedly, a later analysis found an Asian-associated ancestry cluster had fewer N-insertions than the approximately 700-donor mean.

The PCR made use of 60 Vbeta and 13 Jbeta primers. Assay: immunoSEQ multiplex PCR; the TCRdb copy retains only in-frame clones and omits some. The sample comprises about 130,000 clones, about 73% of which are singletons, and approximately 3.9% rests with the top ten. V lost 6 bases to trimming and J lost 9 bases, with 21 bases between them. Germline V CDR1 and CDR2: MNHEY, SMNVEV (reference sequence). The CDR3 runs to 15 residues. As concerns this clone: The antigen is undetermined.

This TCR was recovered from a woman aged 45-59 years in good health and CMV-seropositive. The chain couples TRBV27 to TRBJ1-3; no reliable D call. Sequencing was done on a sample of PBMCs. The CDR3 spells CASSPGLARVATIYF. Written as DNA, the CDR3 is TGTGCCAGCAGCCCTGGACTGGCTCGCGTGGCCACCATATATTTT.